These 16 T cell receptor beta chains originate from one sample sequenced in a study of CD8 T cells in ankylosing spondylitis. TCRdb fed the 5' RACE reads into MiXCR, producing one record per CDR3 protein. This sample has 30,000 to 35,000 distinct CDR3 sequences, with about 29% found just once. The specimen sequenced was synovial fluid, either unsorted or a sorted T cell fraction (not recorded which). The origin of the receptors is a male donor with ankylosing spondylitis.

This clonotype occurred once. The CDR3 coding sequence is TGTGCCAGCAGTGAGGAAGTGACAGGGAAGTTCTTC. It yields the protein CASSEEVTGKFF. V and J are TRBV6-1 and TRBJ2-1; 7 bases are a match to TRBD1. Unmatched junction bases numbered 7, after V lost 3 bases and J lost 14 bases. The germline V gene has CDR1 MNHNS and CDR2 SASEGT. The CDR3 has 12 residues.

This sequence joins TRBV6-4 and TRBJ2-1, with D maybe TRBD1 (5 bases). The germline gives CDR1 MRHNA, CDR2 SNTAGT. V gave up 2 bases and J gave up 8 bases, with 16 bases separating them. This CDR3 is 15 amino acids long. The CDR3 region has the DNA TGTGCCAGCAGTGACGCAGGGAATAAATTGCATGAGCAGTTCTTC. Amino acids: CASSDAGNKLHEQFF.

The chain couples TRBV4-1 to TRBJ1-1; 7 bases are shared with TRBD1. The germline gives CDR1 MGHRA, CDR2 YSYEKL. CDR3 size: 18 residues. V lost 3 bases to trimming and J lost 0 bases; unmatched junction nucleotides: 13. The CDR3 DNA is TGCGCCAGCAGCCAGCGTCCCGGACAGGCCTTTATGAACACTGAAGCTTTCTTT. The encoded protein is CASSQRPGQAFMNTEAFF.

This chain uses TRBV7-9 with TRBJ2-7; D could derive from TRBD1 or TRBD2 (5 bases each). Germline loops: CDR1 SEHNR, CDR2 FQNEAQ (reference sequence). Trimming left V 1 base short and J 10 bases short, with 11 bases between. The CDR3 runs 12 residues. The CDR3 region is CASSLGERDQYF. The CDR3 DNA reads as TGTGCCAGCAGCTTAGGGGAGAGGGACCAGTACTTC. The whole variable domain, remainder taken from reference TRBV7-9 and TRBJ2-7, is DTGVSQNPRHKITKRGQNVTFRCDPISEHNRLYWYRQTLGQGPEFLTYFQNEAQLEKSRLLSDRFSAERPKGSFSTLEIQRTEQGDSAMYLCASSLGERDQYFGPGTRLTVT.

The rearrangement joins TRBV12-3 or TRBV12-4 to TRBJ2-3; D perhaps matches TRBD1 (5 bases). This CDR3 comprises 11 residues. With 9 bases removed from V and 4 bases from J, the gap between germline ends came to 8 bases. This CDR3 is CASLGPDTQYF. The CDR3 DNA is TGTGCCAGTTTGGGGCCAGATACGCAGTATTTT.

The CDR3: CASSQLGQGVKLFF. CDR3 sequence (DNA): TGTGCCAGCAGCCAATTGGGACAGGGGGTAAAACTGTTTTTT. The chain has TRBV7-9 and TRBJ1-4; 11 bases are shared with TRBD1. V was pared by 5 bases and J by 10 bases, with 6 bases of the junction left unmatched. The CDR3 sequence is 14 residues long. Per germline, CDR1 SEHNR and CDR2 FQNEAQ (reference sequence).

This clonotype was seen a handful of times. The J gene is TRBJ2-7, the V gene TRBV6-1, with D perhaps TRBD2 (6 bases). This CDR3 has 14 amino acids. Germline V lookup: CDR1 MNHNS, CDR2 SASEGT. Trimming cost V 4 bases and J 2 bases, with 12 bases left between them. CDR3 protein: CASSGGDLTYEQYF. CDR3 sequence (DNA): TGTGCCAGCAGTGGAGGGGACTTAACCTACGAGCAGTACTTC.

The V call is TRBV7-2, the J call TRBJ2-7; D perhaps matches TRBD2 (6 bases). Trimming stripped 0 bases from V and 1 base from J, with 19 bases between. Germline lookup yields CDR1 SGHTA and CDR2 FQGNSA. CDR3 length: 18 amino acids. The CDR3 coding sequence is TGTGCCAGCAGCTTAGCGTCAAGAGCTAGCGTCACTTCCTACGAGCAGTACTTC. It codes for CASSLASRASVTSYEQYF.

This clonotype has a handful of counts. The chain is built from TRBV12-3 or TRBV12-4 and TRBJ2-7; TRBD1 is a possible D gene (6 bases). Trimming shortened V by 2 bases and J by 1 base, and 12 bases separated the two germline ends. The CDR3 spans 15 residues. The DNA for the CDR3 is TGTGCCAGCAGTTTATTCATTGACAGGTCCTACGAGCAGTACTTC. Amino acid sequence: CASSLFIDRSYEQYF.

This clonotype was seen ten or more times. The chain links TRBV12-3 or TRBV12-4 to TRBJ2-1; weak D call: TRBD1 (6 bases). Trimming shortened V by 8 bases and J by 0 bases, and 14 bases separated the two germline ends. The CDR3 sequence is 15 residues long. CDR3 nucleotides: TGTGCCAGCGTCCCCACAGGGTTCTCCTACAATGAGCAGTTCTTC. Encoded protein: CASVPTGFSYNEQFF.

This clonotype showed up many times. The CDR3 loop is CASSIGETEQFF. The CDR3 DNA follows: TGTGCCAGCAGTATAGGGGAGACTGAGCAGTTCTTC. This chain connects TRBV7-9 to TRBJ2-1, with D perhaps given as TRBD1 or TRBD2 (5 bases each). CDR1 and CDR2 (germline): SEHNR, FQNEAQ (reference sequence). The V gene lost 6 bases and the J gene lost 9 bases, with 12 bases spanning the gap. There are 12 residues in the CDR3.

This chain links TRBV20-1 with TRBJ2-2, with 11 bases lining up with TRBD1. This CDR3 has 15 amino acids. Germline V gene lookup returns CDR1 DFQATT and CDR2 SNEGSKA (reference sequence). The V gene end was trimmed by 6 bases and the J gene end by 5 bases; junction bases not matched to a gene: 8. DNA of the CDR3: TGCAGTGCCTCCGTCCGGGACAGGGGGACCGGGGAGCTGTTTTTT. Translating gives CSASVRDRGTGELFF.

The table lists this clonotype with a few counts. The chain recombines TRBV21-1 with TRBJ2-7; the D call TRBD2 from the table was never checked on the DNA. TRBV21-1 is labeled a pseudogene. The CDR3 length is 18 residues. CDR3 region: CASSNKWGLAPRSYEQYV. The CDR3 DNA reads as TGTGCCAGCAGCAACAAATGGGGTCTAGCGCCCCGCTCCTACGAGCAGTACGTC.

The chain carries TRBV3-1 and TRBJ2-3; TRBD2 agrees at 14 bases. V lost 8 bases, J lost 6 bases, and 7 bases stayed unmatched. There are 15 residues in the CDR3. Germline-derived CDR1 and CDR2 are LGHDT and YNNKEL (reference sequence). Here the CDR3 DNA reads TGTGCCAGCCCGACTAGCGGGAGGGCCGCGGATACGCAGTATTTT. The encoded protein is CASPTSGRAADTQYF.

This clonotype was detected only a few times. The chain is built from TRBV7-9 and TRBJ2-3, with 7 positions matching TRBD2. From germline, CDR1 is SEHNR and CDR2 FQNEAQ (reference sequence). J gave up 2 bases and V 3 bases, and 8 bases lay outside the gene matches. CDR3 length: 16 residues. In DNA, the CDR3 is TGTGCCAGCAGCTTGGGGCGGGGGACTTACACAGATACGCAGTATTTT. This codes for CASSLGRGTYTDTQYF.

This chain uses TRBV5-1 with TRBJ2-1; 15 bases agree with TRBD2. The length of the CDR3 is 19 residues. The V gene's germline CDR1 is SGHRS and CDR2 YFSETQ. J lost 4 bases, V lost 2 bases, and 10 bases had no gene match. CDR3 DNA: TGCGCCAGCAGCTTCCCCGGACTAGCGGGAGGGCCCTTTTACAATGAGCAGTTCTTC. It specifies CASSFPGLAGGPFYNEQFF.